A single sample is the source of the 10 T cell receptor beta chains below, sequenced in a study of regulatory T cells in long-lasting Graves disease. Time point denoted: newly diagnosed GD, antithyroid drugs for less than 3 months. The TCR library was prepared using RNA isolated from PBMCs. To make TCR beta libraries, researchers used iRepertoire HTBI primers and Arm-PCR of CDR3 regions. TCRdb recomputed calls from the multiplex PCR reads with MiXCR, one row per CDR3 protein. This table has about 560,000 distinct CDR3 sequences, 16% appearing once. The data also belong to a second study, concerning T cells in Graves' hyperthyroidism and ophthalmopathy.

Sample: peripheral blood mononuclear cells (PBMCs), taken at new diagnosis, from a patient treated with antithyroid drugs. Source of these receptors: a man aged 18 to 30 with Graves disease.

This clonotype occurred many times. The chain employs TRBV20-1 and TRBJ2-7, with a possible D match to TRBD1 (6 bases). V lost 6 bases and J 3 bases, leaving 15 bases between the germline ends. This CDR3 is 13 amino acids long. The germline V gene has CDR1 DFQATT and CDR2 SNEGSKA (reference sequence). The CDR3 nucleotides are TGCAGTGCCAACGCCGGGACAATCTACGAGCAGTACTTC. Amino acid sequence: CSANAGTIYEQYF.

Comment on this clonotype: This could be a read error, since a much larger clone is one nucleotide away. V usage is TRBV2 and J usage is TRBJ1-2, with 7 bases that match TRBD1. This CDR3 spans 14 amino acids. Germline V gene lookup returns CDR1 SNHLY and CDR2 FYNNEI. V lost 6 bases, J lost 4 bases, and 8 bases stayed unmatched. The CDR3 coding sequence is TGTGCCAGCAGAGGGAAAGGGGGCCCCTATGGCTACACCTTC. Protein sequence: CASRGKGGPYGYTF.

This clonotype was found many times. The V call is TRBV12-5, the J call TRBJ2-3; D unclear. Germline V gives CDR1 LGHNT, CDR2 FRNRAP. The CDR3 runs to 13 residues. V lost 7 bases and J 1 base, leaving 9 bases between the germline ends. As DNA, the CDR3 is TGTGCTAGTGCACAAGGCGGCACAGATACGCAGTATTTT. This gives the protein CASAQGGTDTQYF.

This clonotype was seen repeatedly, ten times or more. The rearrangement joins TRBV2 to TRBJ2-2, with D uncertain. V was shortened by 6 bases and J by 2 bases, with 10 bases between the two germline ends. This CDR3 spans 14 amino acids. Germline assignment: CDR1 SNHLY and CDR2 FYNNEI. Written as DNA, the CDR3 is TGTGCCAGCAGGCCCCACCTAAACACCGGGGAGCTGTTTTTT. It codes for CASRPHLNTGELFF.

The table lists this clonotype with many counts. This chain connects TRBV10-1 to TRBJ2-1, with 10 bases fitting TRBD1. After removal of 1 base from V and 6 bases from J, the junction contained 3 bases not matched to a gene. CDR1 WNHNN and CDR2 SYGVQD come from the germline V gene (reference sequence). CDR3 length equals 15 residues. Here the CDR3 reads CASSEYGTGANEQFF. DNA of the CDR3: TGCGCCAGCAGTGAGTACGGGACAGGGGCCAATGAGCAGTTCTTC.

This clonotype came up a few times. The chain couples TRBV12-3 or TRBV12-4 to TRBJ2-2, with D hard to call. The CDR3 has 15 amino acids. V lost 3 bases, J lost 4 bases, and 12 bases lay in between. The CDR3 protein is CASSFATSGTGELFF. The CDR3 DNA is TGTGCCAGCAGTTTTGCCACCTCGGGCACCGGGGAGCTGTTTTTT.

The V call is TRBV18, the J call TRBJ2-3; D gene uncertain. V was trimmed by 3 bases and J by 3 bases, leaving 10 bases between them. This CDR3 spans 14 amino acids. Per the germline V gene, CDR1 is KGHSH and CDR2 is LQKENI. CDR3 nucleotides: TGTGCCAGCTCACCTACCGGTTGGACAGATACGCAGTATTTT. This translates into CASSPTGWTDTQYF. Combining the CDR3 with reference TRBV18 and TRBJ2-3 gives the whole variable domain NAGVMQNPRHLVRRRGQEARLRCSPMKGHSHVYWYRQLPEEGLKFMVYLQKENIIDESGMPKERFSAEFPKEGPSILRIQQVVRGDSAAYFCASSPTGWTDTQYFGPGTRLTVL.

This clonotype has a count of ten or more. The V gene is TRBV7-9, the J gene TRBJ2-5, with D unclear. The germline V and J ends were trimmed by 6 bases and 2 bases, with 10 bases remaining between them. CDR1 SEHNR and CDR2 FQNEAQ come from the germline V gene (reference sequence). This CDR3 has 13 amino acids. CDR3 sequence: CASSGPNQETQYF. CDR3 sequence (DNA): TGTGCCAGCAGTGGACCGAATCAAGAGACCCAGTACTTC.

The J gene is TRBJ2-1, the V gene TRBV4-1; D might be TRBD2 (5 bases). Germline loops: CDR1 MGHRA, CDR2 YSYEKL. Trimming left V 0 bases short and J 5 bases short, with 8 bases between. The CDR3 is 14 residues long. For the CDR3, the DNA is TGCGCCAGCAGCCAAGATCGGGGAAACAATGAGCAGTTCTTC. Its protein product is CASSQDRGNNEQFF.

This clonotype was seen repeatedly, ten times or more. The gene calls are TRBV29-1 and TRBJ2-7, with a possible D match to TRBD2 (5 bases). This CDR3 contains 14 residues. Trimming took off 7 bases at V and 0 bases at J, with 16 bases between the two ends. CDR1 is SQVTM, CDR2 ANQGSEA, per germline. The CDR3 bases are TGCAGCGCCGCACTTTTCGGGAACTCCTACGAGCAGTACTTC. Encoded protein: CSAALFGNSYEQYF.